The present T cell receptor beta chain was sequenced within a study of T cell repertoires in cytomegalovirus infection (dated by TCRdb to about 2019). The study in broad terms: Recently identified HLA-C-restricted CMV epitopes, whose presentation resists viral immunomodulation, were targeted by peptide stimulations together with well-studied HLA-B-restricted epitopes. The HLA type of each donor mattered for the analysis, because public TCR beta signatures pointed to carriage of CMV infection along with the matching HLA type. The study at large found these results: In both this cohort and an independent roughly 350-donor cohort, the cumulative frequency of public TCR beta family members distinguished carriers of CMV infection plus the relevant HLA type. The ex vivo response was dominated by HLA-C-restricted CMV-specific TCR beta clonotypes, and the single most frequent clonotype in two of eight donors was supplied by these HLA-C-restricted clonotypes.

This specimen's treatment or condition label, per the study, means: in vitro stimulation with specific CMV peptide epitopes to enrich CMV-specific T cells. Sequencing took place on an Illumina HiSeq 1500. The public sequencing data were trimmed at Q25 with fastp and processed into clonotypes with MiXCR by TCRdb, which kept only in-frame beta chains. For every CDR3 protein sequence, its rows merge into one entry that carries the most common genes and DNA. This sample comprises about 920,000 distinct CDR3 sequences, roughly 30% of them detected only once. The top ten clonotypes cover around an eighth of the sample. Comments on this clonotype: No antigen is known for it. No much larger clone is present one base from it, and per-base qualities are unavailable.

Reading from cysteine to phenylalanine, the CDR3 counts 13 amino acids. Only CDR3 DNA remains: 39 bases, in frame from the first base. V and J lose 4 bases and 4 bases, and a span of 10 bases separates them. The germline V gene (reference sequence) gives CDR1 as LNHDA and CDR2 as SQIVND. The sample here was cultured CD8+ T cells from PBMCs, taken from culture after CMV antigen stimulation. This TCR was sampled from a human donor in good health (CMV status not recorded). Some clones in this sample may be carry-over from other donors' samples. The chain employs TRBV19 and TRBJ1-1; too little of a D gene remains to name it. The CDR3 protein is CASSRRVGTEAFF. The sequenced DNA: TGTGCCAGTAGTAGACGGGTGGGCACTGAAGCTTTCTTT.